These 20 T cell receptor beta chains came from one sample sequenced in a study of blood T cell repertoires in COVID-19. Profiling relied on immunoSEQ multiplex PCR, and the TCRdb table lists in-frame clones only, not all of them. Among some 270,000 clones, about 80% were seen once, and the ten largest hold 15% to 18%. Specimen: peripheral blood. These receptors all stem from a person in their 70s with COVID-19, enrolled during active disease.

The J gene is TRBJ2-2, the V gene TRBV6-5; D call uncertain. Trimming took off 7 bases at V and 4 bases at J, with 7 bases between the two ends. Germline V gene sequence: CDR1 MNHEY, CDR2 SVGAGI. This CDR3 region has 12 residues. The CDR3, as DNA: TGTGCCAGCATTTCTCTCACCGGGGAGCTGTTTTTT. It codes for CASISLTGELFF.

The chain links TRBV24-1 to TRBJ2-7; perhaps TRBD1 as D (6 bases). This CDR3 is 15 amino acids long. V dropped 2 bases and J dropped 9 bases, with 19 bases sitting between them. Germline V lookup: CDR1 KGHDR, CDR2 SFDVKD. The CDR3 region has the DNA TGTGCCACCAGTGATTCCGGTGGGGGCAAGATTGGGCAGTACTTC. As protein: CATSDSGGGKIGQYF.

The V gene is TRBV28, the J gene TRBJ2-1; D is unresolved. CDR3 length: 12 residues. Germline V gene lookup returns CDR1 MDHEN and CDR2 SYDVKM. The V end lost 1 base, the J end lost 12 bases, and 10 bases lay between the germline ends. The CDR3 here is CASSLYLAGQFF. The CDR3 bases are TGTGCCAGCAGTTTATATCTCGCCGGGCAGTTCTTC.

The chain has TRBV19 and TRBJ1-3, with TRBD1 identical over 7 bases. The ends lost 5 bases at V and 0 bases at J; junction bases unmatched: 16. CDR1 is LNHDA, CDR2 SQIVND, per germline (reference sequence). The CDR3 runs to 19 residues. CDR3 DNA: TGTGCCAGTAGTCTCGGGAGGGGGCACCTGAGACACTCTGGAAACACCATATATTTT. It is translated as CASSLGRGHLRHSGNTIYF.

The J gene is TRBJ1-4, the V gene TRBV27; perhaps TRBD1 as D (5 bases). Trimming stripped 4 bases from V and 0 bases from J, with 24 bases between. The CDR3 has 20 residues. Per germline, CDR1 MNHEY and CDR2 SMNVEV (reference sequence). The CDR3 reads CASSSKPYWTHKTTNEKLFF. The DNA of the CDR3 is TGTGCCAGCAGTTCAAAACCGTACTGGACACATAAAACAACTAATGAAAAACTGTTTTTT.

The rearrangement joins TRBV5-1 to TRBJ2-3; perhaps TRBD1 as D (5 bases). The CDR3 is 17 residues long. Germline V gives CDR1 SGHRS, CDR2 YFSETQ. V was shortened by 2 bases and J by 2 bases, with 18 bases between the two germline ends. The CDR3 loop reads CASSLVVFGASTDTQYF. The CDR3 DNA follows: TGCGCCAGCAGCTTAGTGGTGTTTGGGGCGTCCACAGATACGCAGTATTTT.

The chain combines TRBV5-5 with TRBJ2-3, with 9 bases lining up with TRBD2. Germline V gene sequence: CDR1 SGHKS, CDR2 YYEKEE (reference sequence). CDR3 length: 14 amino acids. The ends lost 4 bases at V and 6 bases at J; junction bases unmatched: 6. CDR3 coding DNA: TGTGCCAGCAGCCCCGGGACTAGCTACGATACGCAGTATTTT. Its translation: CASSPGTSYDTQYF.

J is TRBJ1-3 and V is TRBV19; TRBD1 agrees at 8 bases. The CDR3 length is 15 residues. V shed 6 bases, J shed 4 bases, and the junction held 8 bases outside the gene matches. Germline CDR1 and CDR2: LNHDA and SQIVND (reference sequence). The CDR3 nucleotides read TGTGCCAGTAGCTTTACGACAGGGGCAGGAAACACCATATATTTT. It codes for CASSFTTGAGNTIYF.

The CDR3 coding sequence is TGTGCCAGTAGTTGGGGACTAGCGGGGGGGACAGATACGCAGTATTTT. Its translation: CASSWGLAGGTDTQYF. This chain uses TRBV19 with TRBJ2-3; 16 bases map to TRBD2. The germline CDR1 and CDR2 sequences are LNHDA and SQIVND (reference sequence). With 5 bases clipped from V and 3 bases from J, the junction kept 2 bases outside the gene matches. The length of the CDR3 is 16 residues.

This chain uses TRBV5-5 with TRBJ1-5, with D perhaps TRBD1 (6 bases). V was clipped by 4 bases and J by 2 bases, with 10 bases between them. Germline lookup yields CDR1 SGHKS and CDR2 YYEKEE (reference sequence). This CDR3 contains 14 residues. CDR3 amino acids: CASSHGGRNQPQHF. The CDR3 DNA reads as TGTGCCAGCAGCCACGGGGGGCGCAATCAGCCCCAGCATTTT.

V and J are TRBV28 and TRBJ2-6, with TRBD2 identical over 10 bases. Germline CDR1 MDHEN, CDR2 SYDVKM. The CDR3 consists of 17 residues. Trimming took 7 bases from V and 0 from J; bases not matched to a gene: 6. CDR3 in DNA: TGTGCCAGCATGCCGACTAGCGGGCACTCTGGGGCCAACGTCCTGACTTTC. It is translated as CASMPTSGHSGANVLTF.

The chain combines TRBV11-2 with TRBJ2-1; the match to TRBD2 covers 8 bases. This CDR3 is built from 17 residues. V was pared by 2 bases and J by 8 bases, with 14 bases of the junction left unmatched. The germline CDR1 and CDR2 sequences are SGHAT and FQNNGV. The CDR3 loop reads CASSLFLAVAGPDEQFF. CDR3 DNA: TGTGCCAGCAGCTTATTTCTTGCGGTAGCGGGGCCCGATGAGCAGTTCTTC.

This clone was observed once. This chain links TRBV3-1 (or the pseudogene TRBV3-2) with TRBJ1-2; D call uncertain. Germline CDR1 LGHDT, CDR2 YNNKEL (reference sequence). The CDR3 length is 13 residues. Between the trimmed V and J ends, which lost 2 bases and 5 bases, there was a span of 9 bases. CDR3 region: CASSQSGTYGYTF. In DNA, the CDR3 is TGTGCCAGCAGCCAATCAGGTACTTATGGCTACACCTTC.

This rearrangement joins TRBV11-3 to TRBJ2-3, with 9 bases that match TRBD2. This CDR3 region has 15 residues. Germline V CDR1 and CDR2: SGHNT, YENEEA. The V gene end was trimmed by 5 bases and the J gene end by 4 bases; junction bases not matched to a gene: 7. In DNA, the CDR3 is TGTGCCAGCAGCATTAGCGGGAGAAGGGCAGATACGCAGTATTTT. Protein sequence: CASSISGRRADTQYF.

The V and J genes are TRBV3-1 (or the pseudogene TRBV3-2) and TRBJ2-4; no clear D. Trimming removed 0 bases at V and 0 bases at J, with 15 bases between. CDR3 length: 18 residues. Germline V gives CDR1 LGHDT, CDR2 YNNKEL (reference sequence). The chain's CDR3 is CASSQDPPGPIAKNIQYF. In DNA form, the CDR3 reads TGTGCCAGCAGCCAAGATCCGCCAGGCCCGATAGCCAAAAACATTCAGTACTTC.

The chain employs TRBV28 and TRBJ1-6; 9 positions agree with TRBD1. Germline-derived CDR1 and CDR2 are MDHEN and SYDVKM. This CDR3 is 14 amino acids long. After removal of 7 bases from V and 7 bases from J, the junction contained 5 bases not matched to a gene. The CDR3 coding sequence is TGTGCCAGCAAACCGACAGGGGGAAATTCACCCCTCCACTTT. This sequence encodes CASKPTGGNSPLHF.

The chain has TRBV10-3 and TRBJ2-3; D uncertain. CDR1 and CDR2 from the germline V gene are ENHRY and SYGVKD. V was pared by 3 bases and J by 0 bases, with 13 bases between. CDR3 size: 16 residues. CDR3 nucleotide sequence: TGTGCCATCAGTGATCTGTATGAGCAAAGCACAGATACGCAGTATTTT. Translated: CAISDLYEQSTDTQYF.

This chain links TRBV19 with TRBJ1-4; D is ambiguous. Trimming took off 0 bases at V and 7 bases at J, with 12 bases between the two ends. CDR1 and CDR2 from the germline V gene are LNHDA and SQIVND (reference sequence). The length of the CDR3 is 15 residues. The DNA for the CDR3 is TGTGCCAGTAGTATAGAGAACCGAGGGTTTGAAAAACTGTTTTTT. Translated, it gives CASSIENRGFEKLFF.

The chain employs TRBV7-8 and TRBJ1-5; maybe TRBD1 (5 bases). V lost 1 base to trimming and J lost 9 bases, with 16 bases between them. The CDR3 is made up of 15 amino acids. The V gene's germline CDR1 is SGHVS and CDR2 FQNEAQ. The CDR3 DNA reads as TGTGCCAGCAGCTTAGGGAGCAGGGTTAACGGGCCCCAGCATTTT. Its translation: CASSLGSRVNGPQHF.

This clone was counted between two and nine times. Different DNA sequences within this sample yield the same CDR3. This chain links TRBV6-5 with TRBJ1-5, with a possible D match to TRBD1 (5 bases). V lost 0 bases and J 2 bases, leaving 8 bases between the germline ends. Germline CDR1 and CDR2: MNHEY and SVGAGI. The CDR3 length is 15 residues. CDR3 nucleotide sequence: TGTGCCAGCAGTTACTCGGGGGGGGGCAATCAGCCCCAGCATTTT. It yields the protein CASSYSGGGNQPQHF.